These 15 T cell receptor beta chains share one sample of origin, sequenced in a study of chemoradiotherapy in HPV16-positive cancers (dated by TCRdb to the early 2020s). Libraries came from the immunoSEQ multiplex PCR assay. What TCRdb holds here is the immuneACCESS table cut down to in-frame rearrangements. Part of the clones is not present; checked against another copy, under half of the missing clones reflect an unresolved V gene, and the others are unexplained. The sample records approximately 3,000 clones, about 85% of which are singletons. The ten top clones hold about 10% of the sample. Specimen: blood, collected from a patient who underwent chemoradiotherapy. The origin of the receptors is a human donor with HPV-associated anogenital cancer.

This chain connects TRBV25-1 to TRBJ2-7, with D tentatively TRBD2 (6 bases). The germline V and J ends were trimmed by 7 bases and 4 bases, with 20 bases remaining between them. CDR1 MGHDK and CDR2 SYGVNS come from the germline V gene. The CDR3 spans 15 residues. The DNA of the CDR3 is TGTGCCAGCATTGGGGGGTCCGCATCGGGGTACGAGCAGTACTTC. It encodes CASIGGSASGYEQYF.

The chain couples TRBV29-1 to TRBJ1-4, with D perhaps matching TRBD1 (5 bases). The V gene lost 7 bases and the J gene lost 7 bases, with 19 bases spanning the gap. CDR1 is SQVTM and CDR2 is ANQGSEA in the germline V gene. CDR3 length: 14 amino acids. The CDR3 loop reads CSAQGGGDGEKLFF. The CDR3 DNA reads TGCAGCGCTCAAGGTGGGGGGGACGGTGAAAAACTGTTTTTT.

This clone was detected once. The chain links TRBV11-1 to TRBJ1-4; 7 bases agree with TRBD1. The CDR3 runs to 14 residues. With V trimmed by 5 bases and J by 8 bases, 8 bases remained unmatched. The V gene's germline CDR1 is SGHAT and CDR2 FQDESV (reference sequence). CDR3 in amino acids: CASSHGQAGEKLFF. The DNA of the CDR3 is TGTGCCAGCAGCCACGGACAGGCTGGGGAAAAACTGTTTTTT.

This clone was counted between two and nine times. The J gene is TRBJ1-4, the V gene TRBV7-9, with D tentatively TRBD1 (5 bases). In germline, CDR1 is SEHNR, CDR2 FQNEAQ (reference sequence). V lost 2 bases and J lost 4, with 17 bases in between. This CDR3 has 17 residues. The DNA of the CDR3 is TGTGCCAGCAGCTTATTGTCAGGGTCAGCCTATAATGAAAAACTGTTTTTT. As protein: CASSLLSGSAYNEKLFF.

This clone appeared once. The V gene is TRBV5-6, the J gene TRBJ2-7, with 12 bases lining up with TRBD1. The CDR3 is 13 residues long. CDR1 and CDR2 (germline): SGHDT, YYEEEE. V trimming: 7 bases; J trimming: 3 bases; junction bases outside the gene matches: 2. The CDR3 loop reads CASGTGGSYEQYV. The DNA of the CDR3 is TGTGCCAGCGGGACAGGGGGCAGCTACGAGCAGTACGTC.

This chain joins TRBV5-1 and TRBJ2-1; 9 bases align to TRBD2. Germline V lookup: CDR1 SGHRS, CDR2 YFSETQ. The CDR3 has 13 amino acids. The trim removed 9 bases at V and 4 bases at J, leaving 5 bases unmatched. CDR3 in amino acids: CATRTSDYNEQFF. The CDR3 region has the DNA TGCGCCACCCGGACTAGCGATTACAATGAGCAGTTCTTC. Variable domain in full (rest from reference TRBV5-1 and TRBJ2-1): KAGVTQTPRYLIKTRGQQVTLSCSPISGHRSVSWYQQTPGQGLQFLFEYFSETQRNKGNFPGRFSGRQFSNSRSEMNVSTLELGDSALYLCATRTSDYNEQFFGPGTRLTVL.

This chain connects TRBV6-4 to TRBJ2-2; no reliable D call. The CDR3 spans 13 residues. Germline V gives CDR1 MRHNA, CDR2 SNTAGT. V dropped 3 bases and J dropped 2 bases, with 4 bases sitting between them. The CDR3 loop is CASSELNTGELFF. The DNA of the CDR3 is TGTGCCAGCAGTGAACTTAACACCGGGGAGCTGTTTTTT.

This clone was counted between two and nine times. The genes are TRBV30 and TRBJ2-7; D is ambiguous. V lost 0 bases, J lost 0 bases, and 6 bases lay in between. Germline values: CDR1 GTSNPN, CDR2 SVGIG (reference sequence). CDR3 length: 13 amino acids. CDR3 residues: CAWSVGGSYEQYF. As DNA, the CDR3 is TGTGCCTGGAGTGTGGGCGGCTCCTACGAGCAGTACTTC. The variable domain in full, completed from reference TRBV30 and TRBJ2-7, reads SQTIHQWPATLVQPVGSPLSLECTVEGTSNPNLYWYRQAAGRGLQLLFYSVGIGQISSEVPQNLSASRPQDRQFILSSKKLLLSDSGFYLCAWSVGGSYEQYFGPGTRLTVT.

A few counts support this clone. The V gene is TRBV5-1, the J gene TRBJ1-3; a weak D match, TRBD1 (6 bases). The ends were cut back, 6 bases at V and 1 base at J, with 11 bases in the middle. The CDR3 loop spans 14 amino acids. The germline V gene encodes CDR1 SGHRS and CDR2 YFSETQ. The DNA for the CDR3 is TGCGCCAGCACCGCAGGGGTTTCTGGAAACACCATATATTTT. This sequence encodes CASTAGVSGNTIYF.

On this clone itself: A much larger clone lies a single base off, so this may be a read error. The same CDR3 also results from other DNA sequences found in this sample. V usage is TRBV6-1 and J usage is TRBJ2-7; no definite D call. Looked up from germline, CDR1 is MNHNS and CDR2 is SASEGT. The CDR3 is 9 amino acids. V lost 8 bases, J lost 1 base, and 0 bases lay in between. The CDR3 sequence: CASSYEQYF. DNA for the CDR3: TGTGCCAGCTCCTACGAGCAGTACTTC.

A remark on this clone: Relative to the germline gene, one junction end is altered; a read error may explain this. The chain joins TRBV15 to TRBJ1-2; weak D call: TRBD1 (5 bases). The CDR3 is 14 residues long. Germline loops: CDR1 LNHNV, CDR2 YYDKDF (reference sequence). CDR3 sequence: CATSRDQGTYGCTF. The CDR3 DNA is TGTGCCACCAGCAGAGATCAAGGGACCTATGGCTGCACCTTC.

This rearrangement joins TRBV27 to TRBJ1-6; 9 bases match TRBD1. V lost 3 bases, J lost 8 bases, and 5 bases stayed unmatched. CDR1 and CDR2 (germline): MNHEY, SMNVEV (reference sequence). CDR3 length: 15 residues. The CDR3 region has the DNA TGTGCCAGCAGTTTTCGGACAGGGGCGGATTCACCCCTCCACTTT. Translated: CASSFRTGADSPLHF.

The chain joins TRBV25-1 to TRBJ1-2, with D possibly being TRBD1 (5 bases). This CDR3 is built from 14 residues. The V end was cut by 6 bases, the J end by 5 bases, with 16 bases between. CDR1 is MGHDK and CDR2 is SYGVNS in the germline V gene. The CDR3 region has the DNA TGTGCCAGCAGGGGCGCGGGGGAAGGATATGGCTACACCTTC. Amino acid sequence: CASRGAGEGYGYTF.

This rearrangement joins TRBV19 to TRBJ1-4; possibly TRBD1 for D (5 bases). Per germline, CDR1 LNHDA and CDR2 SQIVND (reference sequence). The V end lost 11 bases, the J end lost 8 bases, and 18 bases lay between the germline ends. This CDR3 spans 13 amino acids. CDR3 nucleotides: TGTGCCGCAGCCGGGGCTAGACCCGAAAAACTGTTTTTT. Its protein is CAAAGARPEKLFF.

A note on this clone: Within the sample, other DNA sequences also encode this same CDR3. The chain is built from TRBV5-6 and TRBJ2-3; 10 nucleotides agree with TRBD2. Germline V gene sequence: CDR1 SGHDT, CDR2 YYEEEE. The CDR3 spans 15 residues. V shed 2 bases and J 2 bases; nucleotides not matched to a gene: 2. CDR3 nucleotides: TGTGCCAGCAGCTTAGCGGGGGGGCTCACAGATACGCAGTATTTT. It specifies CASSLAGGLTDTQYF.